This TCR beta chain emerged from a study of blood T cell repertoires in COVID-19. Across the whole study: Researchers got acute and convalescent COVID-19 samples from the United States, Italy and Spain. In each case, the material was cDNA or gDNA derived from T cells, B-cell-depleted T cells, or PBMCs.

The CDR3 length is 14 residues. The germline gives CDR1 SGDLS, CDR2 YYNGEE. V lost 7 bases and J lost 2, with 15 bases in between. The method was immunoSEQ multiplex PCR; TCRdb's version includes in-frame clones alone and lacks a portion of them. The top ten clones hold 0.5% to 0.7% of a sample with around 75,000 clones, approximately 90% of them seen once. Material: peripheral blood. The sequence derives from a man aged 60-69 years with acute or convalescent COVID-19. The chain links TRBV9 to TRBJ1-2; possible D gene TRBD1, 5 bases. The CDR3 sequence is CASSRGGGNYGYTF. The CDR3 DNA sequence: TGTGCCAGCTCTAGAGGTGGGGGGAACTATGGCTACACCTTC.